Presented here are 9 T cell receptor beta chains from one specimen sequenced in a study of cytomegalovirus exposure and HLA in healthy donors. Primers for the PCR totalled 60 Vbeta and 13 Jbeta. The protocol was immunoSEQ multiplex PCR, while the TCRdb copy is restricted to in-frame clones and leaves out a portion. Altogether about 150,000 clones are present, around 80% being singletons, with the ten largest covering roughly 4.2%. Sequenced: PBMCs. All receptors come from a woman in her 40s in good health and CMV-seronegative.

This rearrangement joins TRBV7-8 to TRBJ1-5, with a tentative D call TRBD1 (5 bases). V lost 5 bases to trimming and J lost 4 bases, with 15 bases between them. Germline-derived CDR1 and CDR2 are SGHVS and FQNEAQ. The CDR3 length is 15 residues. The CDR3 region has the DNA TGTGCCAGCAGCCTCTACCGGGACTATAATCAGCCCCAGCATTTT. Translated: CASSLYRDYNQPQHF. Based on the CDR3 plus reference TRBV7-8 and TRBJ1-5, the full variable domain is GAGVSQSPRYKVAKRGQDVALRCDPISGHVSLFWYQQALGQGPEFLTYFQNEAQLDKSGLPSDRFFAERPEGSVSTLKIQRTQQEDSAVYLCASSLYRDYNQPQHFGDGTRLSIL.

The gene calls are TRBV6-6 and TRBJ1-2, with D hard to call. The germline gives CDR1 MNHNY, CDR2 SVGAGI (reference sequence). Trimming stripped 5 bases from V and 4 bases from J, with 8 bases between. The CDR3 sequence is 12 residues long. The CDR3 loop reads CASSLLLYGYTF. DNA for the CDR3: TGTGCCAGCAGTCTACTCCTCTATGGCTACACCTTC.

The chain joins TRBV4-2 to TRBJ2-3, with D possibly TRBD2 on 6 matching bases. CDR1 is LGHNA, CDR2 YNFKEQ, per germline. Trimming left V 4 bases short and J 1 base short, with 9 bases between. CDR3 length: 14 amino acids. CDR3 nucleotide sequence: TGTGCCAGCAGCCCCTTAGCGGGCACAGATACGCAGTATTTT. Translating it yields CASSPLAGTDTQYF.

V gene TRBV6-1 combines with J gene TRBJ1-1; D uncertain. Germline assignment: CDR1 MNHNS and CDR2 SASEGT. Trimming pared 6 bases from V and 10 bases from J, leaving 18 bases between. The CDR3 length is 13 residues. The CDR3 spells CASRYIEGGRAFF. CDR3 DNA sequence: TGTGCCAGCAGGTATATTGAGGGCGGTAGAGCTTTCTTT.

This chain joins TRBV5-6 and TRBJ1-2; D is possibly TRBD1 (6 bases). This CDR3 comprises 14 residues. V was cut by 1 base and J by 3 bases, with 10 bases left in between. Germline CDR1 and CDR2: SGHDT and YYEEEE. Written as DNA, the CDR3 is TGTGCCAGCAGCTTGCGCAGGGGTGACTATGGCTACACCTTC. This sequence encodes CASSLRRGDYGYTF.

The J gene is TRBJ2-7, the V gene TRBV5-6; D unresolved. The CDR3 contains 13 residues. V was trimmed by 4 bases and J by 6 bases, leaving 14 bases between them. Germline CDR1 SGHDT, CDR2 YYEEEE. CDR3 residues: CASSPQVQTEQYF. As DNA, the CDR3 is TGTGCCAGCAGCCCCCAGGTCCAAACCGAGCAGTACTTC.

This chain connects TRBV29-1 to TRBJ2-7, with TRBD2 matching 7 bases. Germline CDR1 SQVTM, CDR2 ANQGSEA. This CDR3 has 15 amino acids. Unmatched junction bases numbered 15, after V lost 5 bases and J lost 5 bases. The CDR3 here is CSVTQWGGSGHEQYF. In DNA form, the CDR3 reads TGCAGCGTTACTCAATGGGGCGGGAGTGGTCACGAGCAGTACTTC.

The chain uses TRBV5-1 and TRBJ1-2; 7 bases map to TRBD1. The ends lost 4 bases at V and 6 bases at J; junction bases unmatched: 9. The CDR3 contains 14 residues. Germline V gene sequence: CDR1 SGHRS, CDR2 YFSETQ. The CDR3 sequence: CASSQRTGEHGYTF. CDR3 nucleotides: TGCGCCAGCAGCCAGAGGACAGGCGAACATGGCTACACCTTC. The variable domain in full, with the rest retrieved from reference TRBV5-1 and TRBJ1-2, is KAGVTQTPRYLIKTRGQQVTLSCSPISGHRSVSWYQQTPGQGLQFLFEYFSETQRNKGNFPGRFSGRQFSNSRSEMNVSTLELGDSALYLCASSQRTGEHGYTFGSGTRLTVV.

This rearrangement joins TRBV10-3 to TRBJ2-1; TRBD2 agrees at 12 bases. This CDR3 spans 16 amino acids. The J segment lost 7 bases and the V segment lost 2 bases, leaving 6 bases of the junction unmatched. From germline, CDR1 is ENHRY and CDR2 SYGVKD. The CDR3 bases are TGTGCCATCAGTGAGCCTCTAGCGGGAGGGCTTAATGAGCAGTTCTTC. Its protein is CAISEPLAGGLNEQFF.